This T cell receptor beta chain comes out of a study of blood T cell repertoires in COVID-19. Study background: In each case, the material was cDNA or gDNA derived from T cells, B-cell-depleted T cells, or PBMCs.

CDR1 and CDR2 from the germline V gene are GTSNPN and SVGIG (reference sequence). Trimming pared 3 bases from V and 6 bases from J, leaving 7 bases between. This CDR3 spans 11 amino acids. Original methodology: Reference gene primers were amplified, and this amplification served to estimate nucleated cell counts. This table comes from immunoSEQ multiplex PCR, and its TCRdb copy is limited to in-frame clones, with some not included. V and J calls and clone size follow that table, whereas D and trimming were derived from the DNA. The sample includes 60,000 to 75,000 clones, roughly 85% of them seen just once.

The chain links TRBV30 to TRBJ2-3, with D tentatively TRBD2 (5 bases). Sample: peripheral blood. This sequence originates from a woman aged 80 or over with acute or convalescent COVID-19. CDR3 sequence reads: CAWRLEDTQYF. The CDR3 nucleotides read TGTGCCTGGAGACTAGAGGATACGCAGTATTTT. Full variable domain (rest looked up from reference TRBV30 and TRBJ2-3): SQTIHQWPATLVQPVGSPLSLECTVEGTSNPNLYWYRQAAGRGLQLLFYSVGIGQISSEVPQNLSASRPQDRQFILSSKKLLLSDSGFYLCAWRLEDTQYFGPGTRLTVL.